This T cell receptor (beta chain) was observed in a study of shared clonotypes between healthy human individuals. Study at large: The study drew on two women and a few men aged 18 to 49 as donors.

The data were produced by immunoSEQ multiplex PCR, yet TCRdb's version contains in-frame clones alone and is incomplete. The table has about 2.4 million clones, approximately 93% seen once. CDR1 SGHDN and CDR2 FVKESK come from the germline V gene. Trimming pared 5 bases from V and 1 base from J, leaving 5 bases between. CDR3 length: 12 amino acids. The study enrolled healthy HIV-negative adults without recent acute infections or vaccinations as donors. Only Caucasian adults living in Nashville, Tennessee served as donors. The sample consisted of naive CD4+ T cells from PBMCs. Subset meaning: CD45RA+ positively selected. The chain is built from TRBV14 and TRBJ1-1; D unresolved. This clonotype was sampled from a young man in good health. Some clones in this sample may be carry-over from other donors' samples. The CDR3 reads CASSFQNTEAFF. Here the CDR3 DNA reads TGTGCCAGCAGCTTCCAGAACACTGAAGCTTTCTTT.